This TCR beta chain originates from a study of T cell repertoires in cytomegalovirus infection. About the research overall: Use of recently identified HLA-C-restricted and well-studied HLA-B-restricted CMV epitopes was part of the study. Both CMV infection and a matching HLA type were indicated by public TCR beta signatures.

In germline, CDR1 is LNHDA, CDR2 SQIVND (reference sequence). The CDR3 totals 17 residues. V dropped 2 bases and J dropped 3 bases, with 19 bases sitting between them. Points from the study as a whole: Dominating the ex vivo response were TCR beta clonotypes that were CMV-specific and HLA-C-restricted. Carriage of CMV together with the relevant HLA was identifiable through cumulative public TCR beta family frequency.

Details on this clonotype: Antigen: not known.

Using its own MiXCR run on the reads, TCRdb lists one record per CDR3 protein. The sample contains about 330,000 distinct CDR3 sequences, roughly 34% of which appear only once. Sequences were derived from cultured PBMCs, sampled from culture after CMV antigen stimulation. The chain links TRBV19 to TRBJ1-2, with TRBD1 as a possible D gene (5 bases). The TCR comes from a human donor in good health (CMV status not recorded). Some clones in this sample may be carry-over from other donors' samples. The CDR3, as DNA: TGTGCCAGTAGTATAAGGTCTGCGACGGGGGTCGACTATGGCTACACCTTC. This sequence encodes CASSIRSATGVDYGYTF.